Listed here are 25 T cell receptor beta chains from one sample, sequenced in a study of cytotoxic CD8 clonotypes in ibrutinib-treated CLL. Sequenced by immunoSEQ multiplex PCR; TCRdb stores in-frame clones only, minus some. The sample records 75,000 to 90,000 clones, 75% to 90% being singletons. The source was PBMCs, collected after 24 months of ibrutinib treatment. All receptors derive from a human donor with chronic lymphocytic leukemia.

This clone was recorded once. This rearrangement joins TRBV28 to TRBJ1-2; 7 bases line up with TRBD1. CDR1 MDHEN and CDR2 SYDVKM come from the germline V gene. The CDR3 has 16 amino acids. Trimming at V came to 5 bases and at J to 2 bases, leaving 11 bases not matched to a gene. The CDR3 DNA follows: TGTGCCAGCAGTCCCGGGACAGTTTACTCAAACTATGGCTACACCTTC. It translates to CASSPGTVYSNYGYTF.

This sequence joins TRBV7-6 and TRBJ2-5; D perhaps matches TRBD2 (5 bases). The V and J ends lost 4 bases and 2 bases respectively, with 14 bases between them. The germline CDR1 and CDR2 sequences are SGHVS and FNYEAQ. CDR3 size: 15 residues. The CDR3 protein is CASSSLASVQETQYF. In DNA, the CDR3 is TGTGCCAGCAGCTCCCTAGCTTCGGTGCAAGAGACCCAGTACTTC.

Written as DNA, the CDR3 is TGTGCCAGTACCCTAAATGGGGCAGGGGGCCGGCAGCCCCAGCATTTT. Translating gives CASTLNGAGGRQPQHF. This chain uses TRBV19 with TRBJ1-5, with TRBD1 matching 8 bases. Germline V gene sequence: CDR1 LNHDA, CDR2 SQIVND (reference sequence). The CDR3 runs 16 residues. Trimming at V came to 7 bases and at J to 7 bases, leaving 15 bases not matched to a gene. Full variable domain (missing parts from reference TRBV19 and TRBJ1-5): DGGITQSPKYLFRKEGQNVTLSCEQNLNHDAMYWYRQDPGQGLRLIYYSQIVNDFQKGDIAEGYSVSREKKESFPLTVTSAQKNPTAFYLCASTLNGAGGRQPQHFGDGTRLSIL.

The chain recombines TRBV5-6 with TRBJ1-4, with D hard to call. Between the trimmed V and J ends, which lost 1 base and 3 bases, there was a span of 4 bases. The CDR3 sequence is 13 residues long. Germline CDR1 is SGHDT and CDR2 is YYEEEE. CDR3 residues: CASSLSANEKLFF. The CDR3 coding sequence is TGTGCCAGCAGCTTGTCAGCTAATGAAAAACTGTTTTTT.

The V call is TRBV19, the J call TRBJ2-7, with a tentative D call TRBD1 (6 bases). There are 13 residues in the CDR3. In germline, CDR1 is LNHDA, CDR2 SQIVND (reference sequence). The germline V and J ends were trimmed by 5 bases and 5 bases, with 13 bases remaining between them. CDR3: CASSLRTADEQYF. CDR3 nucleotide sequence: TGTGCCAGTAGTCTTAGGACAGCGGACGAGCAGTACTTC.

The V gene is TRBV10-1, the J gene TRBJ2-5; the D gene is possibly TRBD1 (5 bases). Trimming took 1 base from V and 5 from J, leaving 14 bases between them. Germline lookup yields CDR1 WNHNN and CDR2 SYGVQD (reference sequence). The CDR3 covers 15 residues. Here the CDR3 DNA reads TGCGCCAGCAGTGAGTTGATTGGGGCGACGGAGACCCAGTACTTC. This codes for CASSELIGATETQYF.

The chain is built from TRBV28 and TRBJ1-5; TRBD1 might be the D (5 bases). The germline V and J ends were trimmed by 6 bases and 6 bases, with 15 bases remaining between them. The CDR3 runs 14 residues. CDR1 and CDR2 (germline): MDHEN, SYDVKM. The CDR3 protein is CASRPSGPSQPQHF. In DNA, the CDR3 is TGTGCCAGCAGACCATCGGGGCCGAGTCAGCCCCAGCATTTT.

This chain joins TRBV5-1 and TRBJ2-5; 7 nucleotides line up with TRBD1. Germline V gives CDR1 SGHRS, CDR2 YFSETQ. CDR3 length: 14 residues. The trim removed 4 bases at V and 5 bases at J, leaving 8 bases unmatched. In nucleotides, the CDR3 is TGCGCCAGCAGCATGACAGGGATCTTGGAGACCCAGTACTTC. Its protein product is CASSMTGILETQYF.

A single count supports this clone. The chain is built from TRBV11-3 and TRBJ2-5; 13 bases line up with TRBD2. With 5 bases clipped from V and 3 bases from J, the junction kept 3 bases outside the gene matches. CDR3 length: 15 amino acids. Germline V gives CDR1 SGHNT, CDR2 YENEEA. This CDR3 reads CASSLGTSGEETQYF. Here the CDR3 DNA reads TGTGCCAGCAGCCTCGGGACTAGCGGGGAAGAGACCCAGTACTTC.

The rearrangement links TRBV7-2 to TRBJ2-5; maybe TRBD2 (5 bases). V lost 1 base and J lost 3, with 9 bases in between. Germline V gene sequence: CDR1 SGHTA, CDR2 FQGNSA. The CDR3 is 14 residues long. This CDR3 reads CASSLGGVEETQYF. The CDR3 nucleotides are TGTGCCAGCAGCTTAGGGGGAGTGGAAGAGACCCAGTACTTC.

The chain recombines TRBV15 with TRBJ2-7; D possibly corresponds to TRBD2 (6 bases). V shed 0 bases and J shed 4 bases, with 10 bases lying between them. CDR3 size: 14 residues. Germline values: CDR1 LNHNV, CDR2 YYDKDF (reference sequence). The chain's CDR3 is CATSRETGEYEQYF. As DNA, the CDR3 is TGTGCCACCAGCAGAGAAACGGGAGAATACGAGCAGTACTTC.

The V call is TRBV28, the J call TRBJ1-1; D may be TRBD1 (6 bases). This CDR3 region has 15 residues. The germline V gene encodes CDR1 MDHEN and CDR2 SYDVKM. The V and J ends lost 7 bases and 1 base respectively, with 16 bases between them. CDR3 region: CASTTGGPRNTEAFF. Here the CDR3 DNA reads TGTGCCAGCACCACGGGGGGCCCCCGGAACACTGAAGCTTTCTTT.

V gene TRBV9 combines with J gene TRBJ2-3; D gene uncertain. V was cut by 4 bases and J by 0 bases, with 12 bases left in between. The CDR3 is made up of 15 amino acids. Germline V gene lookup returns CDR1 SGDLS and CDR2 YYNGEE. As DNA, the CDR3 is TGTGCCAGCAGCCCATCATTTTGGAGCACAGATACGCAGTATTTT. Translation gives CASSPSFWSTDTQYF. Using reference TRBV9 and TRBJ2-3 for the parts outside the CDR3, the full variable domain is DSGVTQTPKHLITATGQRVTLRCSPRSGDLSVYWYQQSLDQGLQFLIQYYNGEERAKGNILERFSAQQFPDLHSELNLSSLELGDSALYFCASSPSFWSTDTQYFGPGTRLTVL.

This clone was seen more than once but under ten times. V and J are TRBV25-1 and TRBJ2-3; D ambiguous. The CDR3 has 14 amino acids. Germline CDR1 and CDR2: MGHDK and SYGVNS. V lost 8 bases, J lost 0 bases, and 12 bases lay in between. This CDR3 reads CASGRTESTDTQYF. The CDR3 DNA sequence: TGTGCCAGCGGAAGGACGGAAAGCACAGATACGCAGTATTTT.

V is TRBV27 and J is TRBJ2-7; TRBD1 aligns across 8 bases. The CDR3 runs to 14 residues. Germline CDR1 reads MNHEY; CDR2 reads SMNVEV (reference sequence). Trimming took 7 bases from V and 0 from J; bases not matched to a gene: 5. This CDR3 reads CASKRTGTSYEQYF. CDR3 bases: TGTGCCAGCAAGAGGACAGGGACCTCCTACGAGCAGTACTTC.

This chain uses TRBV5-5 with TRBJ2-7, with D possibly TRBD1 on 6 matching bases. CDR1 SGHKS and CDR2 YYEKEE come from the germline V gene (reference sequence). CDR3 length equals 14 residues. The V end was cut by 4 bases, the J end by 3 bases, with 14 bases between. CDR3 in amino acids: CASSPTAQGYEQYF. For the CDR3, the DNA is TGTGCCAGCAGCCCCACGGCACAGGGCTACGAGCAGTACTTC.

In this sample, this clone turned up a few times. The gene calls are TRBV30 and TRBJ1-5, with 7 bases that match TRBD1. The CDR3 contains 15 residues. Per the germline V gene, CDR1 is GTSNPN and CDR2 is SVGIG (reference sequence). The V segment lost 0 bases and the J segment 4 bases; nucleotides outside the gene matches: 6. The CDR3 region is CAWSVWTGPNQPQHF. CDR3 nucleotide sequence: TGTGCCTGGAGTGTATGGACAGGACCGAATCAGCCCCAGCATTTT.

The chain is built from TRBV7-2 and TRBJ2-7; the D is unclear. Deletions cut 4 bases from V and 4 bases from J, with 8 bases between. The CDR3 consists of 12 residues. Germline assignment: CDR1 SGHTA and CDR2 FQGNSA. As DNA, the CDR3 is TGTGCCAGCAGCTCAGACAATTACGAGCAGTACTTC. This translates into CASSSDNYEQYF.

This chain joins TRBV9 and TRBJ1-1; D unresolved. CDR3 length equals 14 residues. Deletions cut 0 bases from V and 2 bases from J, with 8 bases between. Germline values: CDR1 SGDLS, CDR2 YYNGEE. Here the CDR3 reads CASSVVGVNTEAFF. CDR3 nucleotide sequence: TGTGCCAGCAGCGTAGTCGGAGTAAACACTGAAGCTTTCTTT.

The chain carries TRBV6-6 and TRBJ2-3; 9 bases map to TRBD2. Germline V lookup: CDR1 MNHNY, CDR2 SVGAGI (reference sequence). This CDR3 has 14 residues. With V trimmed by 7 bases and J by 0 bases, 2 bases remained unmatched. The CDR3 nucleotides are TGTGCCAGCAAGGCGGGAGGGAGCACAGATACGCAGTATTTT. Amino acids: CASKAGGSTDTQYF.

This clone was observed a few times. The chain uses TRBV7-2 and TRBJ2-5; D ambiguous. The CDR3 is made up of 14 amino acids. V was pared by 1 base and J by 5 bases, with 11 bases between. CDR1 and CDR2 from the germline V gene are SGHTA and FQGNSA. The CDR3 loop reads CASSLDRVTETQYF. The CDR3 nucleotides read TGTGCCAGCAGCTTAGATCGGGTGACTGAGACCCAGTACTTC.

The chain joins TRBV19 to TRBJ1-5; D uncertain. Germline V CDR1 and CDR2: LNHDA, SQIVND (reference sequence). The CDR3 loop spans 13 amino acids. Trimming took off 7 bases at V and 9 bases at J, with 16 bases between the two ends. CDR3 in DNA: TGTGCCAGTACCTACAAGGGCAATACGCCCCAGCATTTT. Translation: CASTYKGNTPQHF.

This clone has a single count. The chain carries TRBV4-2 and TRBJ1-2; D is perhaps TRBD1 (6 bases). Trimming shortened V by 4 bases and J by 6 bases, and 18 bases separated the two germline ends. CDR1 and CDR2 (germline): LGHNA, YNFKEQ. This CDR3 region has 15 residues. CDR3 in amino acids: CASSPSQSGVDGYTF. CDR3 nucleotide sequence: TGTGCCAGCAGCCCAAGTCAATCAGGGGTTGATGGCTACACCTTC.

Note on this clone: The junction and the germline gene differ at one end; a read error may be behind it. The chain combines TRBV5-1 with TRBJ1-4, with D uncertain. Germline V gene lookup returns CDR1 SGHRS and CDR2 YFSETQ. The CDR3 is 12 amino acids. DNA of the CDR3: TGTGCCAGCAGCCGGGGTCCTGAAAAACTGTTTTTT. It specifies CASSRGPEKLFF.

CDR3 residues: CASSPSGLFQETQYF. CDR3 coding DNA: TGTGCCAGCTCACCATCGGGGCTCTTCCAAGAGACCCAGTACTTC. V is TRBV18 and J is TRBJ2-5, with D possibly called TRBD1 or TRBD2 (5 bases each). Germline V gene sequence: CDR1 KGHSH, CDR2 LQKENI. The V end lost 2 bases, the J end lost 1 base, and 11 bases lay between the germline ends. The CDR3 consists of 15 residues.